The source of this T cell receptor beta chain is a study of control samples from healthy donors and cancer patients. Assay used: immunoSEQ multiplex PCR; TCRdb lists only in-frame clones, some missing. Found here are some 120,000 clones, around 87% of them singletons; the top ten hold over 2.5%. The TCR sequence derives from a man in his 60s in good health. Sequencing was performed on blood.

CDR3 sequence (DNA): TGTGCCAGCGAAAGACTAGCGGAGGGGACCCAGTACTTC. This gives the protein CASERLAEGTQYF. The V and J genes are TRBV3-1 (or the pseudogene TRBV3-2) and TRBJ2-5, with 9 bases matching TRBD2. Germline CDR1 LGHDT, CDR2 YNNKEL (reference sequence). The CDR3 sequence is 13 residues long. The V and J ends lost 8 bases and 7 bases, in that order; junction bases with no gene match: 8.